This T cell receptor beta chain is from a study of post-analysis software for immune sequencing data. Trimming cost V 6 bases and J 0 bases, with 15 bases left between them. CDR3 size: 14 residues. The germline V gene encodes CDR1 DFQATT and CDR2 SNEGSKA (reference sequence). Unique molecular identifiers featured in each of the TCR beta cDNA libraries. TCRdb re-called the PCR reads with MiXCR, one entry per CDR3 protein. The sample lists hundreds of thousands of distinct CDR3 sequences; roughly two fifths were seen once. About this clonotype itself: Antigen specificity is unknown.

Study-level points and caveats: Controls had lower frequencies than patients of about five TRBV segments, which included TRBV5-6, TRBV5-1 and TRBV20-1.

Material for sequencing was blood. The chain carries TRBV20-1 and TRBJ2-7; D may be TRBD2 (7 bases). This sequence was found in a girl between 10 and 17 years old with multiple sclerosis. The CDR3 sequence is CSAGGQGSSYEQYF. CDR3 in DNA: TGCAGTGCCGGGGGGCAGGGGAGCTCCTACGAGCAGTACTTC.